This T cell receptor (beta chain) was documented in a study of T cells in tuberculosis. About the research overall: The T cells targeted glucose monomycolate, a mycobacterial lipid, via CD1B. A South African cohort included IGRA-negative adolescents, latently infected IGRA-positive adolescents and adults with active tuberculosis.

V was cut by 0 bases and J by 0 bases, with 13 bases left in between. The CDR3 contains 17 residues. Per germline, CDR1 SGDLS and CDR2 YYNGEE. The protocol was immunoSEQ multiplex PCR, while the TCRdb copy is restricted to in-frame clones and leaves out a portion. This table holds about 35,000 clones, around 93% found once. At study entry, adolescents had tuberculin skin tests and IGRA screening. Each clinical donor contributed on average around 100,000 T cells from unsorted cryopreserved PBMC. The sequence derives from a donor aged 5 to 30 with latent tuberculosis or without tuberculosis infection. Some clones in this sample may be carry-over from other donors' samples. V is TRBV9 and J is TRBJ2-1; the D gene is possibly TRBD2 (5 bases). The sequencing input was PBMCs. The CDR3 region is CASSVDGGSSSYNEQFF. The CDR3 coding sequence is TGTGCCAGCAGCGTAGACGGCGGGTCCAGCTCCTACAATGAGCAGTTCTTC.